This T cell receptor beta chain is drawn from a study of T-cell reconstitution after alpha-beta-depleted transplantation in children. There are a few counts of this clonotype. The antigen is not known. Unique molecular identifiers featured in how the TCRbeta library was prepared. TCRdb itself ran the PCR reads through MiXCR, one entry per CDR3 protein. The top ten clones hold approximately 5% of a sample with about 830,000 distinct CDR3 sequences, around 17% of them seen once. V dropped 4 bases and J dropped 5 bases, with 11 bases sitting between them. The germline CDR1 and CDR2 sequences are LGHDT and YNNKEL (reference sequence). There are 13 residues in the CDR3. Study results and caveats: Several hundred expanded graft clones reportedly were the source of alpha-beta T cells about two months after transplant. A year post-transplant, T-cell counts and diversity derived mostly from newly produced T cells. Surviving thymic progenitors and recipient T cells were the source of high TCRbeta diversity at day 60 in some patients.

This sample comprised PBMCs, mostly from graft donor cells, obtained 360 days after TCRalphabeta/CD19-depleted stem cell transplant. The rearrangement links TRBV3-1 to TRBJ1-2; D gene uncertain. This receptor was obtained from a male patient between 5 and 17 years old who had a stem cell transplant for acute lymphoblastic leukemia, so the T cells may come from the graft donor. CDR3 region: CASSPRTAYGYTF. CDR3 coding DNA: TGTGCCAGCAGCCCCCGGACCGCATATGGCTACACCTTC.